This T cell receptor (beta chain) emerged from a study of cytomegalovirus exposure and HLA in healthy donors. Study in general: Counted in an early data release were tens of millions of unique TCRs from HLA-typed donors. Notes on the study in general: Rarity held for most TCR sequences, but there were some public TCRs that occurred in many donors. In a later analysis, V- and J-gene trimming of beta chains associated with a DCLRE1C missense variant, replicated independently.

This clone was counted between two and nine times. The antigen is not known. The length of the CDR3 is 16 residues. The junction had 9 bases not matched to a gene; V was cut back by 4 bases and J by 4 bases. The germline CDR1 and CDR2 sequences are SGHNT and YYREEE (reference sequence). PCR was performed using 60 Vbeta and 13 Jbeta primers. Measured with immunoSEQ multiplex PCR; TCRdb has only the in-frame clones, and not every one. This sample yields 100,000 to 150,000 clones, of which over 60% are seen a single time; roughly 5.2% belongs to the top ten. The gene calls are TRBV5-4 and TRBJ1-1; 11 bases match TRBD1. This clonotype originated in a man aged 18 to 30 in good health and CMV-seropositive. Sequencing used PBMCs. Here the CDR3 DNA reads TGTGCCAGCAGCACGGGGGCAGGGACAGGGGGCACTGAAGCTTTCTTT. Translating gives CASSTGAGTGGTEAFF.